These 14 T cell receptor beta chains were sequenced from one sample in a study of T cell repertoires in ileal Crohn's disease. Using immunoSEQ multiplex PCR, the repertoire was profiled, and TCRdb retains in-frame clones only, with some absent. The profile shows nearly 7,000 clones, roughly 80% of them singletons. The sequencing sample was made of ileal tissue. The source is an adult with Crohn's disease.

The chain uses TRBV5-1 and TRBJ2-1; 10 bases line up with TRBD1. Per germline, CDR1 SGHRS and CDR2 YFSETQ. The CDR3 covers 15 residues. V trimming: 4 bases; J trimming: 7 bases; junction bases outside the gene matches: 8. The CDR3 reads CASSGGTGVSNEQFF. The CDR3 coding sequence is TGCGCCAGCAGCGGCGGGACAGGGGTTTCAAATGAGCAGTTCTTC.

In its sample, this clone was seen a few times. This rearrangement joins TRBV7-2 to TRBJ2-7; D may be TRBD1 (6 bases). The V and J ends lost 1 base and 6 bases respectively, with 16 bases between them. CDR3 length: 15 amino acids. From germline, CDR1 is SGHTA and CDR2 FQGNSA. The CDR3 DNA follows: TGTGCCAGCAGCTTAGTTGGGACAAGGATGACCGAGCAGTACTTC. Amino acids: CASSLVGTRMTEQYF.

This chain uses TRBV28 with TRBJ1-4; tentatively, D is TRBD1 (6 bases). This CDR3 contains 14 residues. V was shortened by 4 bases and J by 12 bases, with 18 bases between the two germline ends. Per germline, CDR1 MDHEN and CDR2 SYDVKM. The CDR3: CASSSGGRLGELFF. CDR3 coding DNA: TGTGCCAGCAGTTCGGGGGGCCGGTTGGGAGAACTGTTTTTT. The full variable domain, completed using reference TRBV28 and TRBJ1-4, is DVKVTQSSRYLVKRTGEKVFLECVQDMDHENMFWYRQDPGLGLRLIYFSYDVKMKEKGDIPEGYSVSREKKERFSLILESASTNQTSMYLCASSSGGRLGELFFGSGTQLSVL.

The chain combines TRBV15 with TRBJ1-4; D may be TRBD1 (6 bases). CDR1 and CDR2 from the germline V gene are LNHNV and YYDKDF (reference sequence). The germline V and J ends were trimmed by 2 bases and 7 bases, with 14 bases remaining between them. This CDR3 region has 15 residues. CDR3 in amino acids: CATSRHKAGAEKLFF. For the CDR3, the DNA is TGTGCCACCAGCAGACACAAGGCGGGGGCTGAAAAACTGTTTTTT. Looking up the rest from reference TRBV15 and TRBJ1-4 gives the full variable domain: DAMVIQNPRYQVTQFGKPVTLSCSQTLNHNVMYWYQQKSSQAPKLLFHYYDKDFNNEADTPDNFQSRRPNTSFCFLDIRSPGLGDTAMYLCATSRHKAGAEKLFFGSGTQLSVL.

J is TRBJ2-1 and V is TRBV15; 13 nucleotides match TRBD2. CDR1 is LNHNV, CDR2 YYDKDF, per germline (reference sequence). With 0 bases clipped from V and 4 bases from J, the junction kept 6 bases outside the gene matches. The CDR3 contains 18 residues. The CDR3, as DNA: TGTGCCACCAGCAGAGAGTGGACTAGCGGGGGCCTTTACAATGAGCAGTTCTTC. Translating gives CATSREWTSGGLYNEQFF. Supplemented by reference TRBV15 and TRBJ2-1, the full variable domain reads DAMVIQNPRYQVTQFGKPVTLSCSQTLNHNVMYWYQQKSSQAPKLLFHYYDKDFNNEADTPDNFQSRRPNTSFCFLDIRSPGLGDTAMYLCATSREWTSGGLYNEQFFGPGTRLTVL.

The CDR3 here is CATKKGQGPTNEKLFF. CDR3 coding DNA: TGTGCCACCAAAAAGGGACAGGGACCAACTAATGAAAAACTGTTTTTT. The rearrangement links TRBV19 to TRBJ1-4, with 9 bases that match TRBD1. CDR3 length: 16 residues. Germline values: CDR1 LNHDA, CDR2 SQIVND (reference sequence). With V trimmed by 10 bases and J by 0 bases, 9 bases remained unmatched.

The chain recombines TRBV4-3 with TRBJ1-1; no clear D gene. The germline V and J ends were trimmed by 0 bases and 0 bases, with 8 bases remaining between them. The CDR3 is made up of 15 amino acids. Germline values: CDR1 LGHNA, CDR2 YSLEER. CDR3 bases: TGCGCCAGCAGCCAAGAAAGCAGGATGAACACTGAAGCTTTCTTT. Translated, it gives CASSQESRMNTEAFF.

The V call is TRBV4-3, the J call TRBJ2-7, with D perhaps TRBD2 (6 bases). The CDR3 totals 17 residues. V dropped 0 bases and J dropped 0 bases, with 15 bases sitting between them. Germline CDR1 LGHNA, CDR2 YSLEER. CDR3 region: CASSQDWGSGGSYEQYF. CDR3 nucleotide sequence: TGCGCCAGCAGCCAAGATTGGGGTAGCGGAGGCTCCTACGAGCAGTACTTC.

The chain joins TRBV2 to TRBJ1-2; D gene unclear. CDR1 is SNHLY, CDR2 FYNNEI, per germline. The V and J ends lost 4 bases and 4 bases respectively, with 7 bases between them. The CDR3 runs to 12 residues. In DNA form, the CDR3 reads TGTGCCAGCAGTGGACGAGGCTATGGCTACACCTTC. Its protein product is CASSGRGYGYTF. The variable domain in full, with the rest retrieved from reference TRBV2 and TRBJ1-2, is EPEVTQTPSHQVTQMGQEVILRCVPISNHLYFYWYRQILGQKVEFLVSFYNNEISEKSEIFDDQFSVERPDGSNFTLKIRSTKLEDSAMYFCASSGRGYGYTFGSGTRLTVV.

The chain has TRBV12-2 and TRBJ2-7; no check of the table's D call, TRBD1, against the DNA was made. TRBV12-2 represents a pseudogene. The CDR3 totals 15 residues. The CDR3 DNA reads TGTGCAAGTCGCCCAAAAAAGTGGGGCCACTACGAGCAGTACTTC. Protein: CASRPKKWGHYEQYF.

This clone occurred a few times. The chain links TRBV29-1 to TRBJ2-3; 7 bases agree with TRBD2. This CDR3 is built from 14 residues. Germline loops: CDR1 SQVTM, CDR2 ANQGSEA. The V gene end was trimmed by 0 bases and the J gene end by 6 bases; junction bases not matched to a gene: 6. Here the CDR3 reads CSVEDWGRVDTQYF. DNA of the CDR3: TGCAGCGTTGAAGATTGGGGGAGGGTCGATACGCAGTATTTT.

The V and J genes are TRBV29-1 and TRBJ2-7, with D possibly matching TRBD1 (5 bases). V shed 3 bases and J shed 3 bases, with 9 bases lying between them. This CDR3 is 12 amino acids long. Germline CDR1 SQVTM, CDR2 ANQGSEA. CDR3 protein: CSVEDTYYEQYF. CDR3 coding DNA: TGCAGCGTTGAGGACACTTACTACGAGCAGTACTTC.

The chain has TRBV19 and TRBJ2-3; D might be TRBD1 (5 bases). Trimming took off 8 bases at V and 4 bases at J, with 16 bases between the two ends. In germline, CDR1 is LNHDA, CDR2 SQIVND (reference sequence). The CDR3 extends over 14 amino acids. CDR3 bases: TGTGCCAGTGGCGACGGACATCGAGCAGATACGCAGTATTTT. Amino acids: CASGDGHRADTQYF.

Here the CDR3 DNA reads TGCAGTGCCCACCTACAAGAGACCCAGTACTTC. Encoded protein: CSAHLQETQYF. V gene TRBV20-1 combines with J gene TRBJ2-5, with unresolved D. Germline CDR1 reads DFQATT; CDR2 reads SNEGSKA (reference sequence). CDR3 length equals 11 residues. The germline V and J ends were trimmed by 6 bases and 2 bases, with 7 bases remaining between them.